Sequencing of this T cell receptor beta chain was carried out in a study of Graves' ophthalmopathy and Graves' hyperthyroidism. Findings of the study overall: Forecasting of ophthalmopathy progression by the model achieved almost 71% sensitivity and less than 80% specificity.

Included hyperthyroidism patients were aged 18 to 65 and newly diagnosed (under 2 months' duration). From fresh peripheral blood, roughly 11 ml in volume, the PBMCs were obtained. The CDR3 contains 14 residues. V was pared by 4 bases and J by 7 bases, with 4 bases of the junction left unmatched. Germline loops: CDR1 ENHRY, CDR2 SYGVKD. Remarks on this clonotype: What it binds is not known.

CDR3 regions of TCR beta were amplified from RNA transcripts. A first-round RT-PCR used HTBI primers, followed by a second-round multiplex PCR. TCRdb re-called the multiplex PCR reads through MiXCR, storing one row per CDR3 protein. The sample has hundreds of thousands of distinct CDR3 sequences; approximately 21% are singletons. This sequence joins TRBV10-3 and TRBJ1-6, with 7 bases lining up with TRBD1. This sequence originates from a woman aged 18-29 years with stable Graves' hyperthyroidism. Some clones in this sample may be carry-over from other donors' samples. Sequencing was carried out using peripheral blood. The CDR3: CAISGGTANSPLHF. CDR3 sequence (DNA): TGTGCCATCAGTGGAGGGACAGCAAATTCACCCCTCCACTTT.